Listed here is a single TCR beta chain. Original data processing: Reference gene primers were amplified, and this amplification served to estimate nucleated cell counts. The repertoire was sequenced with immunoSEQ multiplex PCR; TCRdb's copy has only in-frame clones and lacks some. V, J and clone size were drawn from that table, and D and trimming were deduced from the DNA. The data hold about 140,000 clones, with around 90% observed a single time. This record comes from a study of blood T cell repertoires in COVID-19. In the study overall: The analysed material was cDNA or gDNA that came from T cells, B-cell-depleted T cells, or PBMCs.

Patients in Seattle were enrolled during active infection, then followed longitudinally. The clonotype comes from a human donor with COVID-19, enrolled during active disease. The donor label of this sample is uncertain. Sequencing input: peripheral blood.

CDR3 amino acids: CAISVAAGDTEAFF. The DNA for the CDR3 is TGTGCCATCAGTGTAGCAGCCGGGGACACTGAAGCTTTCTTT. The chain recombines TRBV10-3 with TRBJ1-1; D gene uncertain. V was shortened by 4 bases and J by 3 bases, with 12 bases between the two germline ends. Germline values: CDR1 ENHRY, CDR2 SYGVKD. This CDR3 contains 14 residues.